This TCR beta chain is from a study of T cell responses to AZD1222 COVID-19 vaccine. Germline V gene lookup returns CDR1 SNHLY and CDR2 FYNNEI. With 3 bases removed from V and 1 base from J, the gap between germline ends came to 10 bases. CDR3 length: 15 residues. Method: immunoSEQ multiplex PCR; TCRdb's copy keeps in-frame clones and lacks some. The sample has around 83,000 clones; approximately 90% are singletons. This material consisted of peripheral blood, taken 28 days after the second AZD1222 dose. This TCR was recovered from an adult who received the AZD1222 COVID-19 vaccine. This chain uses TRBV2 with TRBJ1-5; D is perhaps TRBD1 (5 bases). In DNA form, the CDR3 reads TGTGCCAGCAGTGATCGGGGGTCGAGCAATCAGCCCCAGCATTTT. Amino acid sequence: CASSDRGSSNQPQHF. Full variable domain (rest looked up from reference TRBV2 and TRBJ1-5): EPEVTQTPSHQVTQMGQEVILRCVPISNHLYFYWYRQILGQKVEFLVSFYNNEISEKSEIFDDQFSVERPDGSNFTLKIRSTKLEDSAMYFCASSDRGSSNQPQHFGDGTRLSIL.